A single T cell receptor beta chain is shown here with its context. The CDR3 runs to 13 residues. The germline V and J ends were trimmed by 1 base and 3 bases, with 7 bases remaining between them. From germline, CDR1 is MGHDK and CDR2 SYGVNS. The sample is drawn from a study of T cell changes during pregnancy in multiple sclerosis. The table came from immunoSEQ multiplex PCR; TCRdb's copy has only in-frame clones and leaves some out. The sample records around 50,000 clones, just under 90% being singletons. The chain is built from TRBV25-1 and TRBJ2-7; the D is unclear. Material: peripheral blood from another person, used as feeder cells. The TCR was taken from a human donor whose cells served as feeder cells for cultures in a pregnancy study. Written as DNA, the CDR3 is TGTGCCAGCAGTGAATTTGAGAACTACGAGCAGTACTTC. It translates to CASSEFENYEQYF.